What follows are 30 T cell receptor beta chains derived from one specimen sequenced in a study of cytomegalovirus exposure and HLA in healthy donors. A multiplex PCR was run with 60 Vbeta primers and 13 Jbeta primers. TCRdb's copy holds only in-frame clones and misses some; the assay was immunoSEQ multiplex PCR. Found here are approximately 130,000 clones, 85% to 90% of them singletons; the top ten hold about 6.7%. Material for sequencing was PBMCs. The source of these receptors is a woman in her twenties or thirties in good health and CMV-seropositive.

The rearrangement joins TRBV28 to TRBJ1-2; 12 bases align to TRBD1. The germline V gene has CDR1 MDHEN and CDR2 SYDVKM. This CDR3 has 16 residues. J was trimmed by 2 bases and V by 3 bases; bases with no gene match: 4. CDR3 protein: CASSFGTGGANYGYTF. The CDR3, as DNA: TGTGCCAGCAGTTTCGGGACAGGGGGCGCAAACTATGGCTACACCTTC.

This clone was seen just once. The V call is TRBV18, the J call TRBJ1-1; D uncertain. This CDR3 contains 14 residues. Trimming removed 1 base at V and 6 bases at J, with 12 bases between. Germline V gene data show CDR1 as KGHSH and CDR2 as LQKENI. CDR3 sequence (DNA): TGTGCCAGCTCACCACGCTCGGGAGTCGCTGAAGCTTTCTTT. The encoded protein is CASSPRSGVAEAFF.

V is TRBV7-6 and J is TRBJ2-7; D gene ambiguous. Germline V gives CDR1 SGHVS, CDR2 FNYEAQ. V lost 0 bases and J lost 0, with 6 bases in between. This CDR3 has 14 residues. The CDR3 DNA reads TGTGCCAGCAGCTTAGCTGGTAGCTCCTACGAGCAGTACTTC. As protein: CASSLAGSSYEQYF. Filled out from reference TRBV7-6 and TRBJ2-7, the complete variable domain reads GAGVSQSPRYKVTKRGQDVALRCDPISGHVSLYWYRQALGQGPEFLTYFNYEAQQDKSGLPNDRFSAERPEGSISTLTIQRTEQRDSAMYRCASSLAGSSYEQYFGPGTRLTVT.

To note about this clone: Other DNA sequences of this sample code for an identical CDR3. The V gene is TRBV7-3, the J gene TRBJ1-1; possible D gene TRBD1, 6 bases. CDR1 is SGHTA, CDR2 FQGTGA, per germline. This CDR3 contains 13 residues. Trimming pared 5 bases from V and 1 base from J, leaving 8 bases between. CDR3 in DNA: TGTGCCAGCAGCCCGACAGGGAACACTGAAGCTTTCTTT. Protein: CASSPTGNTEAFF.

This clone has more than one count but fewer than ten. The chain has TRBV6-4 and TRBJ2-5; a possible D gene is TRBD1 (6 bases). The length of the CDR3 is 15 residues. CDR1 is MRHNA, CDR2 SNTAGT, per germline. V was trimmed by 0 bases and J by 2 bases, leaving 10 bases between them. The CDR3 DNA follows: TGTGCCAGCAGTGACTCGAGAGGGGGACAAGAGACCCAGTACTTC. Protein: CASSDSRGGQETQYF.

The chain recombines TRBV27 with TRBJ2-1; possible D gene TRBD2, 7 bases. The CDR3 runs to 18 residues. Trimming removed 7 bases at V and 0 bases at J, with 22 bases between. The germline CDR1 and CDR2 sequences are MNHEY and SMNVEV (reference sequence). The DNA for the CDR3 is TGTGCCAGCATAATGTGGGGGGGCTTTGGTAACTCCTACAATGAGCAGTTCTTC. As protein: CASIMWGGFGNSYNEQFF.

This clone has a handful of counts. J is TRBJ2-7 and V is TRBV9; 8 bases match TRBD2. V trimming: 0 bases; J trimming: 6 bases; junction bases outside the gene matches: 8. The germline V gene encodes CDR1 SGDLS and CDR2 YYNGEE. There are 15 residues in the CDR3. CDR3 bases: TGTGCCAGCAGCGTAGAGGAGCGGGGGTTTAGCGAGCAGTACTTC. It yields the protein CASSVEERGFSEQYF. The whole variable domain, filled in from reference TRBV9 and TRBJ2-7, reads DSGVTQTPKHLITATGQRVTLRCSPRSGDLSVYWYQQSLDQGLQFLIQYYNGEERAKGNILERFSAQQFPDLHSELNLSSLELGDSALYFCASSVEERGFSEQYFGPGTRLTVT.

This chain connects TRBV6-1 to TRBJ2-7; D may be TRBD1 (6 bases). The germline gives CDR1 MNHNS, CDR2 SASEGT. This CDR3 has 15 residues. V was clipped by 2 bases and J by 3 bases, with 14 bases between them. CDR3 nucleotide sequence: TGTGCCAGCAGTGAATATGAGACAGGCCTCTACGAGCAGTACTTC. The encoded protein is CASSEYETGLYEQYF.

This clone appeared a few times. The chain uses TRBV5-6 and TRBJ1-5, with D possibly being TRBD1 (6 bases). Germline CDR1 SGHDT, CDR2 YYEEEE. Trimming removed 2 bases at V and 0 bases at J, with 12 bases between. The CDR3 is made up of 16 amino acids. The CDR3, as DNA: TGTGCCAGCAGCTTAGGGGGGGGGTATAGCAATCAGCCCCAGCATTTT. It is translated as CASSLGGGYSNQPQHF.

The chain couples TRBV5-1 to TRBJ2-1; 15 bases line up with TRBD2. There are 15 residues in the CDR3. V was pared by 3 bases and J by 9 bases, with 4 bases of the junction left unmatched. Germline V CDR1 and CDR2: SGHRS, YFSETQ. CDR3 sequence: CASSYGLAGGGEQFF. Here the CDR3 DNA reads TGCGCCAGCAGCTACGGACTAGCGGGAGGGGGTGAGCAGTTCTTC.

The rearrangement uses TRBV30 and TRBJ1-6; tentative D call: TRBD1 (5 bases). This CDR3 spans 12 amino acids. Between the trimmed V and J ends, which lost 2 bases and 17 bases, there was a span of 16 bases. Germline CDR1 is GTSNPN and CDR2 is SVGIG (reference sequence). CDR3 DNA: TGTGCCTGGAGTACCCGTTCGTGGGGGGTCCACTTT. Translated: CAWSTRSWGVHF. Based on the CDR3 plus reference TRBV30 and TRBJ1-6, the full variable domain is SQTIHQWPATLVQPVGSPLSLECTVEGTSNPNLYWYRQAAGRGLQLLFYSVGIGQISSEVPQNLSASRPQDRQFILSSKKLLLSDSGFYLCAWSTRSWGVHFGNGTRLTVT.

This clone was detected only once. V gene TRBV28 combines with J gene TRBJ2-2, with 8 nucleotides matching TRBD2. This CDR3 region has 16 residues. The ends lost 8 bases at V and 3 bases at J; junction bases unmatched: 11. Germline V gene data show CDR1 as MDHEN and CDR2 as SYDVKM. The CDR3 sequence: CASSAAGRGDTGELFF. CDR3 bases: TGTGCCAGCTCTGCCGCCGGGAGGGGCGACACCGGGGAGCTGTTTTTT.

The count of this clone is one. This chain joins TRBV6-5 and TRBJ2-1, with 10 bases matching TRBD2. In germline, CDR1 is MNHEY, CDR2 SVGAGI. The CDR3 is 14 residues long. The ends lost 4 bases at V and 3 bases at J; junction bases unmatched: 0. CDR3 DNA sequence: TGTGCCAGCAGTTGGACTAGCGGCTACAATGAGCAGTTCTTC. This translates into CASSWTSGYNEQFF.

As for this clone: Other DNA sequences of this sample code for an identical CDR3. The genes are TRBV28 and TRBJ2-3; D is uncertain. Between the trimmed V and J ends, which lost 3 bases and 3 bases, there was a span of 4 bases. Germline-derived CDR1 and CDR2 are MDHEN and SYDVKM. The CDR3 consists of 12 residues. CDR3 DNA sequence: TGTGCCAGCAGTTTCCTTACAGATACGCAGTATTTT. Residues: CASSFLTDTQYF. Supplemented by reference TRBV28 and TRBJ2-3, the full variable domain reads DVKVTQSSRYLVKRTGEKVFLECVQDMDHENMFWYRQDPGLGLRLIYFSYDVKMKEKGDIPEGYSVSREKKERFSLILESASTNQTSMYLCASSFLTDTQYFGPGTRLTVL.

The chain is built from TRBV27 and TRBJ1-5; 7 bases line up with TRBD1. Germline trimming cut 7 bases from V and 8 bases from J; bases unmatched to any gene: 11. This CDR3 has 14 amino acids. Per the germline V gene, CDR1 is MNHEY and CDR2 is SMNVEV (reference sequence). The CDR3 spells CASKPEGGREPQHF. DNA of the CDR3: TGTGCCAGCAAACCGGAAGGGGGCAGGGAGCCCCAGCATTTT.

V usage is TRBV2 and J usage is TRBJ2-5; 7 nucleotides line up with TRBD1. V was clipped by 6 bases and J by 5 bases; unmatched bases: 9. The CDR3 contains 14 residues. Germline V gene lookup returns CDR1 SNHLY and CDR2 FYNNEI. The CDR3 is CASSGRGMGETQYF. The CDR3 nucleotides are TGTGCCAGCAGCGGCAGGGGGATGGGGGAGACCCAGTACTTC.

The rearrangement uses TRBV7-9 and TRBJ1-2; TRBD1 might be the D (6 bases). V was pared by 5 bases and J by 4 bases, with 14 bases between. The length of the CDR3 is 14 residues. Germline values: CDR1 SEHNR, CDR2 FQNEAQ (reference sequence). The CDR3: CASSLHQGTYGYTF. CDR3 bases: TGTGCCAGCAGCCTACACCAGGGGACCTATGGCTACACCTTC.

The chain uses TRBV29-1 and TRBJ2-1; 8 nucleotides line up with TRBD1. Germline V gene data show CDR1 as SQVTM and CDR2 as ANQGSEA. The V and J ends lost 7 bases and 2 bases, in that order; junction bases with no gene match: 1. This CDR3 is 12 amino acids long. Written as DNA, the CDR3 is TGCAGCGGGGGACAGGCCTACAATGAGCAGTTCTTC. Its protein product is CSGGQAYNEQFF.

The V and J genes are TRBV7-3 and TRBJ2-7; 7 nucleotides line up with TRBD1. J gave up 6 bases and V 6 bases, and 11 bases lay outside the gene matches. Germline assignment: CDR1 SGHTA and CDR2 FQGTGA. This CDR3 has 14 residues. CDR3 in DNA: TGTGCCAGCAGTCGCGACAGGGAAGGGCTCGAGCAGTACTTC. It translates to CASSRDREGLEQYF.

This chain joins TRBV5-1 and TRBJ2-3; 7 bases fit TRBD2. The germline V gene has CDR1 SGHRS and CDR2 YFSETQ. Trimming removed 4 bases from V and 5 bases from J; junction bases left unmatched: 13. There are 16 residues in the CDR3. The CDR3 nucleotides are TGCGCCAGCAGCCTGGGGGGGGAAGCGGGGAGAGATACGCAGTATTTT. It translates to CASSLGGEAGRDTQYF.

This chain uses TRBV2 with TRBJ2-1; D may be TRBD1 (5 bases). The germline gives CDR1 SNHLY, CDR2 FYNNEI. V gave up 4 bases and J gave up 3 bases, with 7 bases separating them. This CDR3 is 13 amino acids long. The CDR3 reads CASSGQGYNEQFF. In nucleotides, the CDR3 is TGTGCCAGCAGTGGTCAGGGCTACAATGAGCAGTTCTTC.

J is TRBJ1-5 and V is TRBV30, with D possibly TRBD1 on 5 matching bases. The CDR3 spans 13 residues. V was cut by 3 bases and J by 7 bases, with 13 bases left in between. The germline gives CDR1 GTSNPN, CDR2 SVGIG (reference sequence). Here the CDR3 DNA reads TGTGCCTGGAGGAGGGACTCAGGGCAGCCCCAGCATTTT. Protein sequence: CAWRRDSGQPQHF.

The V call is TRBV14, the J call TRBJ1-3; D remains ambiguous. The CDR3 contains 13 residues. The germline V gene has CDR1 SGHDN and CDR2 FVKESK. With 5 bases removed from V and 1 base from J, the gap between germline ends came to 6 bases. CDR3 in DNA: TGTGCCAGCAGCTTCCATTCTGGAAACACCATATATTTT. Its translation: CASSFHSGNTIYF.

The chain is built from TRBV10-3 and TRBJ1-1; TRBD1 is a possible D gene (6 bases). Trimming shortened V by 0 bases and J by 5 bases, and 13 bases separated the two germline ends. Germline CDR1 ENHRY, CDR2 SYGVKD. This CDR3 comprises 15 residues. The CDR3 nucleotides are TGTGCCATCAGTGAGTCGGGCAGGGGTGGGACTGAAGCTTTCTTT. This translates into CAISESGRGGTEAFF.

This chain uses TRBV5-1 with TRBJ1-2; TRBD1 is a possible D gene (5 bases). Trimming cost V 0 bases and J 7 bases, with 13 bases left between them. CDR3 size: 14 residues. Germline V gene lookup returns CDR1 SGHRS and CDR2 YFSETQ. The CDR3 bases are TGCGCCAGCAGCTTGGAGGTAGGGACTTCTGGCTACACCTTC. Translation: CASSLEVGTSGYTF.

CDR3 sequence (DNA): TGTGCCAGCAGCTCAGGGGTAGGGGGGGAGCCCCAGCATTTT. This codes for CASSSGVGGEPQHF. This sequence joins TRBV7-9 and TRBJ1-5; tentative D call: TRBD1 (6 bases). Germline V gene lookup returns CDR1 SEHNR and CDR2 FQNEAQ (reference sequence). The CDR3 loop spans 14 amino acids. The V end was cut by 4 bases, the J end by 8 bases, with 15 bases between.

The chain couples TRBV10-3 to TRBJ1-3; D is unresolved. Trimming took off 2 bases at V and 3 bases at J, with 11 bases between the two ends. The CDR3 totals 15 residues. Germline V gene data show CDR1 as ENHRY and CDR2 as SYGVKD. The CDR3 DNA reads TGTGCCATCAGTGAGAGCCAGGTCGTTGGAAACACCATATATTTT. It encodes CAISESQVVGNTIYF.

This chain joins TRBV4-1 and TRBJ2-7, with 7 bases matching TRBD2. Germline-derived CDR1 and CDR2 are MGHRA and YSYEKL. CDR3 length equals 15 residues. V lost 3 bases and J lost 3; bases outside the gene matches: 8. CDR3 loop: CASSQGRAGLYEQYF. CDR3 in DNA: TGCGCCAGCAGCCAGGGGAGGGCAGGCCTCTACGAGCAGTACTTC.

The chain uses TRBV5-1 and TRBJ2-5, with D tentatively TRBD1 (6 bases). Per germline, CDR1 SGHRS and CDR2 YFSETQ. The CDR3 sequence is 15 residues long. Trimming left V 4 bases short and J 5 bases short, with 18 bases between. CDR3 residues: CASSLRDISLETQYF. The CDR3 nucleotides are TGCGCCAGCAGCCTAAGGGACATATCCCTTGAGACCCAGTACTTC.

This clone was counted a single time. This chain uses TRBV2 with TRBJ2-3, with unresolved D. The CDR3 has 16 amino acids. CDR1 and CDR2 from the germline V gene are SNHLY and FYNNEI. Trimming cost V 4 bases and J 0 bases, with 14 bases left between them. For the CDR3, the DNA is TGTGCCAGCAGTGGAGAGAGGATTCCTAGCACAGATACGCAGTATTTT. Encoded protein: CASSGERIPSTDTQYF.